The 21 T cell receptor beta chains below all came from one sample that was sequenced in a study of T cells in Graves' hyperthyroidism and ophthalmopathy. Amplified regions were TCR beta CDR3 sequences from RNA transcripts. HTBI primers drove first-round RT-PCR of the TCR CDR3. TCRdb itself ran the multiplex PCR reads through MiXCR, one entry per CDR3 protein. This table has 330,000 or so distinct CDR3 sequences, roughly 20% appearing once. Sequencing was performed on blood. These receptors came from a woman in her thirties or forties with Graves' ophthalmopathy.

This clonotype has a count of ten or more. V is TRBV7-3 and J is TRBJ2-2; weak D call: TRBD2 (6 bases). V was trimmed by 4 bases and J by 8 bases, leaving 11 bases between them. From germline, CDR1 is SGHTA and CDR2 FQGTGA. This CDR3 spans 13 amino acids. The CDR3 region has the DNA TGTGCCAGCAGCTCCGCGGGGTCAGGGGAGCTGTTTTTT. Translated, it gives CASSSAGSGELFF. Based on the CDR3 plus reference TRBV7-3 and TRBJ2-2, the full variable domain is GAGVSQTPSNKVTEKGKYVELRCDPISGHTALYWYRQSLGQGPEFLIYFQGTGAADDSGLPNDRFFAVRPEGSVSTLKIQRTERGDSAVYLCASSSAGSGELFFGEGSRLTVL.

The V gene is TRBV27, the J gene TRBJ2-7, with 8 nucleotides matching TRBD1. CDR3 length: 17 residues. Germline lookup yields CDR1 MNHEY and CDR2 SMNVEV (reference sequence). Unmatched junction bases numbered 13, after V lost 2 bases and J lost 4 bases. This CDR3 is CASSLISVAGTGYEQYF. The CDR3 nucleotides read TGTGCCAGCAGTTTAATTTCGGTCGCCGGGACAGGTTACGAGCAGTACTTC.

The chain joins TRBV13 to TRBJ1-5; D not resolved. The CDR3 consists of 13 residues. Germline assignment: CDR1 PRHDT and CDR2 FYEKMQ (reference sequence). Trimming left V 0 bases short and J 6 bases short, with 6 bases between. The CDR3 coding sequence is TGTGCCAGCAGCTTAGGCCCCTTTCAGCCCCAGCATTTT. Protein: CASSLGPFQPQHF.

This clonotype was detected many times. The gene calls are TRBV6-1 and TRBJ2-6; 15 bases are shared with TRBD2. After removal of 7 bases from V and 0 bases from J, the junction contained 7 bases not matched to a gene. The germline gives CDR1 MNHNS, CDR2 SASEGT. The CDR3 is 19 amino acids. This CDR3 is CASTGLAGGGASGANVLTF. The CDR3 bases are TGTGCCAGCACTGGACTAGCGGGAGGGGGGGCCTCTGGGGCCAACGTCCTGACTTTC.

This clonotype was seen repeatedly, ten times or more. The chain links TRBV27 to TRBJ1-1; D is perhaps TRBD1 (5 bases). The CDR3 runs to 15 residues. Between the trimmed V and J ends, which lost 6 bases and 4 bases, there was a span of 18 bases. CDR1 MNHEY and CDR2 SMNVEV come from the germline V gene (reference sequence). DNA of the CDR3: TGTGCCAGCAGGGGGGGGACGGTCCGGAGCACTGAAGCTTTCTTT. It is translated as CASRGGTVRSTEAFF.

CDR3 amino acids: CASSFRQISGANVLTF. DNA of the CDR3: TGCGCCAGCAGCTTTAGACAGATCTCTGGGGCCAACGTCCTGACTTTC. This chain links TRBV5-1 with TRBJ2-6; a weak D match, TRBD1 (5 bases). The CDR3 is made up of 16 amino acids. The V and J ends lost 2 bases and 0 bases respectively, with 9 bases between them. Germline CDR1 is SGHRS and CDR2 is YFSETQ.

This clonotype was seen at least ten times. The CDR3 reads CASSSGQGLEYYGYTF. The CDR3 DNA sequence: TGTGCCAGCAGCTCAGGACAGGGGCTTGAATACTATGGCTACACCTTC. The gene calls are TRBV13 and TRBJ1-2, with 9 bases that match TRBD1. The germline V gene has CDR1 PRHDT and CDR2 FYEKMQ (reference sequence). CDR3 length equals 16 residues. V gave up 4 bases and J gave up 3 bases; unmatched junction bases: 9.

The chain uses TRBV28 and TRBJ2-7; 7 nucleotides agree with TRBD1. J gave up 6 bases and V 8 bases, and 13 bases lay outside the gene matches. The CDR3 runs to 14 residues. The germline gives CDR1 MDHEN, CDR2 SYDVKM. The CDR3 DNA reads TGTGCCAGCGGCAGAAGGGGGCTTCATCTCGAGCAGTACTTC. Amino acid sequence: CASGRRGLHLEQYF.

This clonotype was found many times. The V call is TRBV27, the J call TRBJ1-1; perhaps TRBD1 as D (6 bases). This CDR3 spans 17 amino acids. V lost 3 bases and J 3 bases, leaving 20 bases between the germline ends. From germline, CDR1 is MNHEY and CDR2 SMNVEV (reference sequence). CDR3 DNA: TGTGCCAGCAGTTTGATTAGGGGGGTGGGGTCGGACACTGAAGCTTTCTTT. As protein: CASSLIRGVGSDTEAFF.

This clonotype has a count of ten or more. This chain joins TRBV7-3 and TRBJ2-5; 13 bases match TRBD2. J was trimmed by 1 base and V by 5 bases; bases with no gene match: 7. The CDR3 contains 17 residues. Germline CDR1 and CDR2: SGHTA and FQGTGA. The CDR3 bases are TGTGCCAGCAGCCTACGGACTAGCGGGAGTCGCCAAGAGACCCAGTACTTC. Its translation: CASSLRTSGSRQETQYF.

This clonotype appeared many times. The DNA for the CDR3 is TGCAGTGCTATCGGTACTCCAAGCATTCAGTACTTC. Translated: CSAIGTPSIQYF. V gene TRBV20-1 combines with J gene TRBJ2-4, with D unclear. The CDR3 is made up of 12 amino acids. Looked up from germline, CDR1 is DFQATT and CDR2 is SNEGSKA (reference sequence). V lost 4 bases to trimming and J lost 9 bases, with 13 bases between them.

This clonotype was observed many times. This chain links TRBV5-1 with TRBJ1-1; the D gene is possibly TRBD1 (6 bases). The germline V gene has CDR1 SGHRS and CDR2 YFSETQ. Trimming pared 4 bases from V and 2 bases from J, leaving 12 bases between. The CDR3 totals 14 residues. The CDR3 here is CASSPGTTNTEAFF. CDR3 nucleotide sequence: TGCGCCAGCAGCCCCGGGACAACCAACACTGAAGCTTTCTTT.

There are many counts of this clonotype. The chain uses TRBV30 and TRBJ1-1; D unresolved. The CDR3 loop spans 11 amino acids. The V gene's germline CDR1 is GTSNPN and CDR2 SVGIG (reference sequence). Trimming cost V 0 bases and J 8 bases, with 7 bases left between them. The CDR3 nucleotides are TGTGCCTGGAGTGTTGGGCGGGAAGCTTTCTTT. It translates to CAWSVGREAFF.

The CDR3 sequence: CSVQLAGAYEQYF. The CDR3 bases are TGCAGCGTGCAACTAGCGGGGGCTTACGAGCAGTACTTC. This chain uses TRBV29-1 with TRBJ2-7, with 11 positions matching TRBD2. This CDR3 comprises 13 residues. Per germline, CDR1 SQVTM and CDR2 ANQGSEA. Trimming removed 6 bases from V and 4 bases from J; junction bases left unmatched: 5.

This clonotype was counted at least ten times. The chain uses TRBV27 and TRBJ1-5; D is possibly TRBD1 (5 bases). The V gene's germline CDR1 is MNHEY and CDR2 SMNVEV (reference sequence). Trimming removed 6 bases at V and 8 bases at J, with 17 bases between. The CDR3 extends over 14 amino acids. For the CDR3, the DNA is TGTGCCAGCAGACCTCTTGGGGGGAGAGAGCCCCAGCATTTT. Protein sequence: CASRPLGGREPQHF.

The rearrangement uses TRBV4-3 and TRBJ1-1; D ambiguous. Germline CDR1 and CDR2: LGHNA and YSLEER. V was shortened by 1 base and J by 0 bases, with 12 bases between the two germline ends. CDR3 length: 16 amino acids. CDR3 DNA: TGCGCCAGCAGCCAAGGCGTGGGCGGAATGAACACTGAAGCTTTCTTT. Translation gives CASSQGVGGMNTEAFF.

This clonotype was counted ten times or more. V is TRBV12-3 or TRBV12-4 and J is TRBJ2-7; 11 bases are a match to TRBD1. The CDR3 covers 15 residues. The trim removed 5 bases at V and 2 bases at J, leaving 5 bases unmatched. The CDR3 sequence is CASSPWGQGAYEQYF. As DNA, the CDR3 is TGTGCCAGCAGTCCTTGGGGACAGGGGGCCTACGAGCAGTACTTC.

The V call is TRBV5-1, the J call TRBJ2-7; tentatively, D is TRBD1 (6 bases). Germline CDR1 reads SGHRS; CDR2 reads YFSETQ. V was trimmed by 0 bases and J by 7 bases, leaving 11 bases between them. The CDR3 covers 13 residues. In DNA form, the CDR3 reads TGCGCCAGCAGCTTGGCTACAGGGCGGGAGCAGTACTTC. Translation gives CASSLATGREQYF. The variable domain in full, with the rest retrieved from reference TRBV5-1 and TRBJ2-7, is KAGVTQTPRYLIKTRGQQVTLSCSPISGHRSVSWYQQTPGQGLQFLFEYFSETQRNKGNFPGRFSGRQFSNSRSEMNVSTLELGDSALYLCASSLATGREQYFGPGTRLTVT.

This clonotype was recorded many times. V and J are TRBV12-3 or TRBV12-4 and TRBJ2-7; no reliable D call. The CDR3 runs to 14 residues. Trimming left V 3 bases short and J 6 bases short, with 15 bases between. In DNA form, the CDR3 reads TGTGCCAGCAGTTTGGGCCAATCCGAACGCGAGCAGTACTTC. The encoded protein is CASSLGQSEREQYF.

This clonotype was seen many times. J is TRBJ2-2 and V is TRBV19; D unresolved. Germline CDR1 LNHDA, CDR2 SQIVND (reference sequence). The CDR3 contains 15 residues. Trimming removed 2 bases from V and 4 bases from J, with 11 bases in between. CDR3 sequence reads: CASSIRVSGTGELFF. The CDR3 region has the DNA TGTGCCAGTAGTATAAGGGTCTCGGGCACCGGGGAGCTGTTTTTT.

The genes are TRBV6-1 and TRBJ1-2; D call uncertain. Germline-derived CDR1 and CDR2 are MNHNS and SASEGT. Trimming took off 3 bases at V and 3 bases at J, with 8 bases between the two ends. The CDR3 is made up of 13 amino acids. This chain's CDR3 is CASSEKEDYGYTF. The CDR3 coding sequence is TGTGCCAGCAGTGAGAAGGAGGACTATGGCTACACCTTC.